This paragraph covers one TCR beta chain sequence. What it recognizes is unknown. From germline, CDR1 is SGHTS and CDR2 YDEGEE. The CDR3 is 16 amino acids. Trimming cost V 2 bases and J 5 bases, with 19 bases left between them. The source of the sample is a study of graft-versus-host responses after intestinal transplantation. Study-level information: Following induction with anti-thymocyte globulin, all recipients were given tacrolimus and steroids for three to four years. Points from the study as a whole: GvH clonotypes were identified within recipient marrow, with a subset emerging first in ileum or blood.

Assay: immunoSEQ multiplex PCR; the TCRdb copy retains only in-frame clones and omits some. The sample lists just under 65,000 clones, more than 90% occurring once. This clonotype was obtained from a human donor who was the organ donor for an intestinal transplant. The sample here was unstimulated CD8+ T cells sorted from spleen or lymph node cells, taken before transplant. The chain is built from TRBV5-8 and TRBJ1-1; the D is unclear. CDR3 region: CASSFELADRGTEAFF. The CDR3, as DNA: TGTGCCAGCAGCTTCGAACTCGCTGACCGAGGAACTGAAGCTTTCTTT.